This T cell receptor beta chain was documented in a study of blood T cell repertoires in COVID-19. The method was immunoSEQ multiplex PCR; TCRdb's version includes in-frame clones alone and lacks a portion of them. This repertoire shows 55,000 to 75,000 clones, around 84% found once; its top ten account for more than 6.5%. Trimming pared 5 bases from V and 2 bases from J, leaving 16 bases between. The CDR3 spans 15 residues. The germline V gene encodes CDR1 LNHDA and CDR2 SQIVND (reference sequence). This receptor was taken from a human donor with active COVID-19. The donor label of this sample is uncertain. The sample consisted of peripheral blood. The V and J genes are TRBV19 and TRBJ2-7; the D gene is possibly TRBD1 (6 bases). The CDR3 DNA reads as TGTGCCAGTAGTTCGCGGACAGTTACCGCCTACGAGCAGTACTTC. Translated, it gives CASSSRTVTAYEQYF.